This passage covers 17 T cell receptor beta chains from one sample sequenced in a study of cytomegalovirus exposure and HLA in healthy donors. Primers for the PCR totalled 60 Vbeta and 13 Jbeta. Method: immunoSEQ multiplex PCR; TCRdb's copy keeps in-frame clones and lacks some. The data hold 150,000 to 200,000 clones, with around 80% observed a single time. Input material: PBMCs. All receptors come from a woman aged 40 to 50 in good health and CMV-seronegative.

The J gene is TRBJ2-3, the V gene TRBV27; 8 bases are shared with TRBD2. This CDR3 contains 14 residues. Per germline, CDR1 MNHEY and CDR2 SMNVEV (reference sequence). The V gene end was trimmed by 0 bases and the J gene end by 6 bases; junction bases not matched to a gene: 2. Here the CDR3 reads CASSLSGTSDTQYF. Written as DNA, the CDR3 is TGTGCCAGCAGTTTATCCGGGACTAGTGATACGCAGTATTTT.

This clone was counted a single time. The CDR3 DNA is TGTGCCATCAGTGAGCAGGGATGGGATGAAAAACTGTTTTTT. It encodes CAISEQGWDEKLFF. V is TRBV10-3 and J is TRBJ1-4; TRBD1 is a possible D gene (5 bases). Germline assignment: CDR1 ENHRY and CDR2 SYGVKD. V was clipped by 2 bases and J by 6 bases, with 10 bases between them. This CDR3 comprises 14 residues.

This chain connects TRBV5-1 to TRBJ2-6; unclear D gene. This CDR3 contains 14 residues. Germline V CDR1 and CDR2: SGHRS, YFSETQ. V lost 4 bases to trimming and J lost 0 bases, with 5 bases between them. CDR3 DNA: TGCGCCAGCAGCCTCTACTCTGGGGCCAACGTCCTGACTTTC. The encoded protein is CASSLYSGANVLTF.

DNA for the CDR3: TGTGCCAGCAGCTTAGGAGCTATCCCCTACGAGCAGTACTTC. It specifies CASSLGAIPYEQYF. The chain combines TRBV7-2 with TRBJ2-7; D remains unclear. V lost 1 base, J lost 2 bases, and 9 bases lay in between. The V gene's germline CDR1 is SGHTA and CDR2 FQGNSA. The CDR3 consists of 14 residues.

This chain connects TRBV27 to TRBJ2-2; the match to TRBD1 covers 7 bases. Germline V CDR1 and CDR2: MNHEY, SMNVEV (reference sequence). The junction had 8 bases not matched to a gene; V was cut back by 6 bases and J by 1 base. The CDR3 extends over 16 amino acids. CDR3 region: CASSSYGTVNTGELFF. The CDR3 bases are TGTGCCAGCAGCTCCTACGGGACAGTGAACACCGGGGAGCTGTTTTTT.

The rearrangement links TRBV19 to TRBJ1-4, with D possibly being TRBD1 (5 bases). Trimming stripped 3 bases from V and 8 bases from J, with 16 bases between. This CDR3 is 15 amino acids long. Germline CDR1 LNHDA, CDR2 SQIVND (reference sequence). The CDR3 DNA follows: TGTGCCAGTAGTATGAGGAGGGGTTGGGAAGAAAAACTGTTTTTT. Residues: CASSMRRGWEEKLFF.

The V and J genes are TRBV15 and TRBJ2-2; D might be TRBD2 (6 bases). Germline values: CDR1 LNHNV, CDR2 YYDKDF (reference sequence). The length of the CDR3 is 16 residues. V shed 1 base and J shed 6 bases, with 15 bases lying between them. The chain's CDR3 is CATSRGGDRVAGELFF. CDR3 bases: TGTGCCACCAGCAGAGGGGGGGATCGGGTAGCCGGGGAGCTGTTTTTT. Looking up the rest from reference TRBV15 and TRBJ2-2 gives the full variable domain: DAMVIQNPRYQVTQFGKPVTLSCSQTLNHNVMYWYQQKSSQAPKLLFHYYDKDFNNEADTPDNFQSRRPNTSFCFLDIRSPGLGDTAMYLCATSRGGDRVAGELFFGEGSRLTVL.

This clone has more than one count but fewer than ten. Distinct nucleotide sequences in the sample also encode this CDR3. This chain connects TRBV5-1 to TRBJ1-3; TRBD1 matches 9 bases. Trimming took 4 bases from V and 4 from J; bases not matched to a gene: 6. Germline CDR1 is SGHRS and CDR2 is YFSETQ. The CDR3 is 15 residues long. The CDR3 DNA is TGCGCCAGCAGCCTTGGGACAGGGTTAGGAAACACCATATATTTT. Protein: CASSLGTGLGNTIYF.

The chain links TRBV7-2 to TRBJ2-7; TRBD1 might be the D (6 bases). Trimming left V 5 bases short and J 3 bases short, with 8 bases between. The CDR3 runs 12 residues. In germline, CDR1 is SGHTA, CDR2 FQGNSA. CDR3: CASSGQRYEQYF. The CDR3 bases are TGTGCCAGCAGCGGACAGCGCTACGAGCAGTACTTC.

V and J are TRBV27 and TRBJ1-1; no clear D gene. The germline V gene encodes CDR1 MNHEY and CDR2 SMNVEV (reference sequence). CDR3 size: 13 residues. Deletions cut 4 bases from V and 7 bases from J, with 13 bases between. CDR3 region: CASSSAGVGEAFF. As DNA, the CDR3 is TGTGCCAGCAGTTCCGCCGGGGTGGGTGAAGCTTTCTTT.

V gene TRBV6-5 combines with J gene TRBJ1-1; D call uncertain. The V gene's germline CDR1 is MNHEY and CDR2 SVGAGI. Trimming stripped 4 bases from V and 4 bases from J, with 10 bases between. The CDR3 length is 13 residues. CDR3 sequence reads: CASSLNSLTEAFF. CDR3 nucleotides: TGTGCCAGCAGTTTGAACAGCCTCACTGAAGCTTTCTTT.

This clone was counted only a few times. The chain is built from TRBV27 and TRBJ2-1; 9 nucleotides align to TRBD2. The CDR3 has 17 residues. V was pared by 8 bases and J by 6 bases, with 17 bases of the junction left unmatched. Germline lookup yields CDR1 MNHEY and CDR2 SMNVEV (reference sequence). The CDR3 loop reads CASVPSGTVTVFNEQFF. The CDR3 DNA is TGTGCCAGCGTCCCTAGCGGGACTGTTACGGTTTTCAATGAGCAGTTCTTC.

The gene calls are TRBV29-1 and TRBJ2-1, with 14 bases matching TRBD2. The CDR3 length is 15 residues. V lost 6 bases, J lost 5 bases, and 6 bases stayed unmatched. Germline CDR1 SQVTM, CDR2 ANQGSEA. In DNA, the CDR3 is TGCAGCGTGGGAACGGGACTAGCGGGGGACAATGAGCAGTTCTTC. Amino acids: CSVGTGLAGDNEQFF.

CDR3 nucleotides: TGTGCCAGCAGCTTGGGTTTGACCGTCGGGAGTTCGGAGACCCAGTACTTC. Translation: CASSLGLTVGSSETQYF. The chain uses TRBV5-4 and TRBJ2-5, with a possible D match to TRBD2 (6 bases). This CDR3 contains 17 residues. Germline V gene data show CDR1 as SGHNT and CDR2 as YYREEE (reference sequence). V shed 0 bases and J shed 5 bases, with 20 bases lying between them.

The chain couples TRBV28 to TRBJ2-7; tentative D call: TRBD2 (5 bases). The germline V and J ends were trimmed by 5 bases and 4 bases, with 15 bases remaining between them. From germline, CDR1 is MDHEN and CDR2 SYDVKM. This CDR3 has 14 residues. CDR3 sequence (DNA): TGTGCCAGCAGTAAAGCTGGGAGCCCTTACGAGCAGTACTTC. It is translated as CASSKAGSPYEQYF.

This clone was observed a single time. The V and J genes are TRBV30 and TRBJ2-7; 7 nucleotides align to TRBD1. CDR1 and CDR2 (germline): GTSNPN, SVGIG (reference sequence). The CDR3 loop spans 15 amino acids. Unmatched junction bases numbered 8, after V lost 1 base and J lost 2 bases. The CDR3 nucleotides are TGTGCCTGGAGTGGGGGGACAGCACTCACCTACGAGCAGTACTTC. Translated, it gives CAWSGGTALTYEQYF.

The chain joins TRBV7-8 to TRBJ2-1; weak D call: TRBD2 (6 bases). Between the trimmed V and J ends, which lost 5 bases and 2 bases, there was a span of 16 bases. The CDR3 extends over 16 amino acids. The germline gives CDR1 SGHVS, CDR2 FQNEAQ. This chain's CDR3 is CASSRRQRVPYNEQFF. The CDR3 DNA reads TGTGCCAGCAGCCGGAGGCAGCGGGTCCCCTACAATGAGCAGTTCTTC.